These 18 T cell receptor beta chains share one sample of origin, sequenced in a study of T cell responses to AZD1222 COVID-19 vaccine. The assay was immunoSEQ multiplex PCR, and TCRdb's table has in-frame clones only and misses some. The data contain fewer than 130,000 clones, about 85% of them seen just once; the ten biggest clones take up 2% to 2.5%. Sequencing was performed on peripheral blood, taken 28 days after the second AZD1222 dose. The source of these receptors is an adult who received the AZD1222 COVID-19 vaccine.

In DNA form, the CDR3 reads TGTGCCAGCAGTTTATTCGGCAATCAGCCCCAGCATTTT. Protein sequence: CASSLFGNQPQHF. The chain uses TRBV27 and TRBJ1-5; D gene unclear. V was shortened by 1 base and J by 2 bases, with 3 bases between the two germline ends. Germline V gene lookup returns CDR1 MNHEY and CDR2 SMNVEV (reference sequence). CDR3 length equals 13 residues.

The chain has TRBV11-2 and TRBJ1-2; maybe TRBD1 (6 bases). Trimming took 1 base from V and 6 from J, leaving 15 bases between them. CDR3 length equals 15 residues. Germline V gene lookup returns CDR1 SGHAT and CDR2 FQNNGV. The CDR3, as DNA: TGTGCCAGCAGCTTAGTTTACGACGGGGGCAATGGCTACACCTTC. It codes for CASSLVYDGGNGYTF.

The J gene is TRBJ2-7, the V gene TRBV15, with D perhaps TRBD1 (5 bases). Germline V gives CDR1 LNHNV, CDR2 YYDKDF (reference sequence). The CDR3 spans 14 residues. Between the trimmed V and J ends, which lost 1 base and 0 bases, there was a span of 7 bases. As DNA, the CDR3 is TGTGCCACCAGCAGAGGGGGCAGCTCCTACGAGCAGTACTTC. This gives the protein CATSRGGSSYEQYF.

The rearrangement uses TRBV9 and TRBJ1-3; TRBD1 aligns across 12 bases. Germline-derived CDR1 and CDR2 are SGDLS and YYNGEE. V was pared by 2 bases and J by 0 bases, with 6 bases of the junction left unmatched. CDR3 length: 18 residues. The DNA of the CDR3 is TGTGCCAGCAGCGTTGGGACAGGGGGCTACGGCTCTGGAAACACCATATATTTT. Translating it yields CASSVGTGGYGSGNTIYF.

The rearrangement joins TRBV7-9 to TRBJ2-3; a possible D gene is TRBD1 (6 bases). The germline CDR1 and CDR2 sequences are SEHNR and FQNEAQ (reference sequence). This CDR3 region has 13 residues. Trimming removed 5 bases from V and 6 bases from J, with 12 bases in between. CDR3 amino acids: CASSTVGADTQYF. The CDR3 nucleotides are TGTGCCAGCAGCACGGTGGGGGCGGATACGCAGTATTTT.

The V call is TRBV30, the J call TRBJ1-4; 7 positions agree with TRBD1. The CDR3 runs to 15 residues. The V and J ends lost 3 bases and 8 bases, in that order; junction bases with no gene match: 12. Germline CDR1 is GTSNPN and CDR2 is SVGIG (reference sequence). The CDR3 protein is CAWRNQGQGDEKLFF. In nucleotides, the CDR3 is TGTGCCTGGAGAAATCAAGGGCAGGGGGACGAAAAACTGTTTTTT.

The rearrangement uses TRBV13 and TRBJ2-7; weak D call: TRBD2 (6 bases). CDR3 length: 17 amino acids. Deletions cut 5 bases from V and 0 bases from J, with 20 bases between. Germline CDR1 reads PRHDT; CDR2 reads FYEKMQ (reference sequence). CDR3 residues: CASSPSPGTSNSYEQYF. The CDR3 bases are TGTGCCAGCAGCCCATCGCCTGGAACTAGCAACTCCTACGAGCAGTACTTC. Supplemented by reference TRBV13 and TRBJ2-7, the full variable domain reads AAGVIQSPRHLIKEKRETATLKCYPIPRHDTVYWYQQGPGQDPQFLISFYEKMQSDKGSIPDRFSAQQFSDYHSELNMSSLELGDSALYFCASSPSPGTSNSYEQYFGPGTRLTVT.

J is TRBJ1-1 and V is TRBV21-1. TRBV21-1 is marked as a pseudogene. The CDR3 has 13 residues. The CDR3 DNA is TGTGCCAGAGACGCGGGAATGAACACTGAAGCTTTCTTT. Its translation is CARDAGMNTEAFF.

V gene TRBV28 combines with J gene TRBJ1-5; D not certain. Germline V lookup: CDR1 MDHEN, CDR2 SYDVKM. V was cut by 2 bases and J by 0 bases, with 5 bases left in between. This CDR3 has 14 residues. The CDR3 sequence is CASSLLPSNQPQHF. The CDR3 bases are TGTGCCAGCAGTTTACTCCCTAGCAATCAGCCCCAGCATTTT.

J is TRBJ2-3 and V is TRBV5-1; a possible D gene is TRBD2 (6 bases). V lost 4 bases, J lost 6 bases, and 24 bases lay in between. The CDR3 consists of 17 residues. Per germline, CDR1 SGHRS and CDR2 YFSETQ. The CDR3, as DNA: TGCGCCAGCAGCCCCGGACTGGCAGTACTCGGAGGGGATACGCAGTATTTT. Encoded protein: CASSPGLAVLGGDTQYF.

The chain employs TRBV19 and TRBJ1-1; D possibly corresponds to TRBD1 (6 bases). This CDR3 comprises 14 residues. The germline CDR1 and CDR2 sequences are LNHDA and SQIVND (reference sequence). V dropped 5 bases and J dropped 10 bases, with 20 bases sitting between them. DNA for the CDR3: TGTGCCAGTAGTCCTTCAGGGGATTTGATGCGAGCTTTCTTT. This translates into CASSPSGDLMRAFF.

The chain is built from TRBV27 and TRBJ2-6; D remains ambiguous. CDR3 size: 14 residues. Germline V gene data show CDR1 as MNHEY and CDR2 as SMNVEV (reference sequence). The ends were cut back, 8 bases at V and 4 bases at J, with 12 bases in the middle. The CDR3 sequence is CASASIPGANVLTF. CDR3 sequence (DNA): TGTGCCAGCGCCAGCATCCCCGGGGCCAACGTCCTGACTTTC.

DNA for the CDR3: TGTGCCAGCACCCCCCTTTACAGGGGGCGAGGCTATGGCTACACCTTC. Amino acid sequence: CASTPLYRGRGYGYTF. The rearrangement uses TRBV28 and TRBJ1-2; TRBD1 aligns across 9 bases. The CDR3 length is 16 residues. Germline V gives CDR1 MDHEN, CDR2 SYDVKM. V trimming: 7 bases; J trimming: 4 bases; junction bases outside the gene matches: 13.

This chain connects TRBV11-2 to TRBJ1-4; D is possibly TRBD1 (5 bases). The CDR3 is 14 amino acids. Trimming took off 7 bases at V and 2 bases at J, with 11 bases between the two ends. Germline V gene data show CDR1 as SGHAT and CDR2 as FQNNGV. In DNA, the CDR3 is TGTGCCAGCAAGTTGGGGCAGACTAATGAAAAACTGTTTTTT. Its protein is CASKLGQTNEKLFF.

The J gene is TRBJ2-5, the V gene TRBV27; TRBD1 matches at 8 bases. The CDR3 consists of 14 residues. Germline V gives CDR1 MNHEY, CDR2 SMNVEV (reference sequence). The trim removed 6 bases at V and 3 bases at J, leaving 6 bases unmatched. The CDR3 nucleotides are TGTGCCAGCAGCCGGCAGACAGGGGAAGAGACCCAGTACTTC. This encodes CASSRQTGEETQYF.

This clone was detected once. The genes are TRBV28 and TRBJ1-2, with TRBD1 identical over 7 bases. V lost 2 bases to trimming and J lost 0 bases; unmatched junction nucleotides: 9. CDR1 and CDR2 from the germline V gene are MDHEN and SYDVKM. The length of the CDR3 is 17 residues. CDR3 region: CASSLAGWDSTNYGYTF. The CDR3 DNA reads as TGTGCCAGCAGTTTAGCGGGGTGGGACAGCACTAACTATGGCTACACCTTC.

The J gene is TRBJ2-2, the V gene TRBV20-1; D may match TRBD1 or TRBD2 (5 bases each). Deletions cut 1 base from V and 14 bases from J, with 11 bases between. Germline lookup yields CDR1 DFQATT and CDR2 SNEGSKA (reference sequence). The CDR3 is made up of 11 amino acids. The CDR3 DNA follows: TGCAGTGCTAGAGCGGGGCAGCCACTGTTTTTT. Encoded protein: CSARAGQPLFF.

The rearrangement joins TRBV24-1 to TRBJ2-7; tentatively, D is TRBD2 (5 bases). Germline CDR1 KGHDR, CDR2 SFDVKD. The CDR3 runs to 15 residues. V was shortened by 2 bases and J by 1 base, with 11 bases between the two germline ends. The CDR3 sequence: CATSDSRVRSYEQYF. The DNA for the CDR3 is TGTGCCACCAGTGATTCGCGGGTAAGATCCTACGAGCAGTACTTC.